This is a list of T cell receptor beta chains from one sample in a study of control samples from healthy donors and cancer patients. This table comes from immunoSEQ multiplex PCR, and its TCRdb copy is limited to in-frame clones, with some not included. The sample contains 55,000 to 75,000 clones, over 75% of which appear only once. Specimen: PBMCs. Receptors originate from a woman in her fifties or sixties with head and neck cancer. CDR3s leave out the opening cysteine and the closing phenylalanine or tryptophan. The D gene is left open where the match is weak. The size field is filled for only some rows; it gives once, few, many or a size class.

j_call: TRBJ1-2; d_call: TRBD1; clone_size: NA; v_call: TRBV6-6; cdr3_aa: ATMTGKDGYT
j_call: TRBJ2-1; d_call: TRBD2; clone_size: NA; v_call: TRBV7-9; cdr3_aa: ASSFGRERWRGGTNEQF
j_call: TRBJ1-6; d_call: NA; clone_size: NA; v_call: TRBV28; cdr3_aa: ASSSGVSPLH
j_call: TRBJ1-2; d_call: NA; clone_size: NA; v_call: TRBV2; cdr3_aa: ASRLDYGYT
j_call: TRBJ2-7; d_call: NA; clone_size: NA; v_call: TRBV18; cdr3_aa: ASSIREIHEQY
j_call: TRBJ1-1; d_call: NA; clone_size: NA; v_call: TRBV30; cdr3_aa: AWSPGGYTEAF
j_call: TRBJ2-7; d_call: TRBD2; clone_size: NA; v_call: TRBV4-3; cdr3_aa: ASSQDLGLAGGHEQY
j_call: TRBJ2-1; d_call: TRBD1; clone_size: NA; v_call: TRBV4-1; cdr3_aa: ASSFRDRGPNEQF
j_call: TRBJ2-6; d_call: TRBD1; clone_size: NA; v_call: TRBV6-5; cdr3_aa: ASRDRISGANVLT
j_call: TRBJ2-3; d_call: NA; clone_size: once; v_call: TRBV6-1; cdr3_aa: ASSDQFGGLTDTQY
j_call: TRBJ2-2; d_call: TRBD1; clone_size: NA; v_call: TRBV19; cdr3_aa: ASSGGTGSSTGELF
j_call: TRBJ2-7; d_call: NA; clone_size: NA; v_call: TRBV3-1/TRBV3-2; cdr3_aa: ASSLDPTVQRKEQY
j_call: TRBJ1-1; d_call: NA; clone_size: NA; v_call: TRBV7-3; cdr3_aa: ASSTTDQNTEAF
j_call: TRBJ2-5; d_call: NA; clone_size: NA; v_call: TRBV10-1; cdr3_aa: ASSDGDREETQY
j_call: TRBJ1-1; d_call: NA; clone_size: once; v_call: TRBV27; cdr3_aa: ASSLSGGNTEAF
j_call: TRBJ2-5; d_call: NA; clone_size: NA; v_call: TRBV19; cdr3_aa: ASSIAGREETQY
j_call: TRBJ1-2; d_call: NA; clone_size: NA; v_call: TRBV6-2/TRBV6-3; cdr3_aa: ASSDSPPGYGYT
j_call: TRBJ2-1; d_call: NA; clone_size: NA; v_call: TRBV11-1; cdr3_aa: ASSLAHERLPYNEQF
j_call: TRBJ2-3; d_call: NA; clone_size: NA; v_call: TRBV6-2/TRBV6-3; cdr3_aa: ASSYGGLGTDTQY
j_call: TRBJ1-1; d_call: NA; clone_size: NA; v_call: TRBV19; cdr3_aa: ATKVPGLGKNTEAF
j_call: TRBJ1-6; d_call: TRBD1; clone_size: once; v_call: TRBV28; cdr3_aa: ASSSGQGYSYNSPLH
j_call: TRBJ2-3; d_call: TRBD2; clone_size: NA; v_call: TRBV6-5; cdr3_aa: ASRGGAGDTQY
j_call: TRBJ2-1; d_call: NA; clone_size: NA; v_call: TRBV5-8; cdr3_aa: ASRTVAVGEQF
j_call: TRBJ1-1; d_call: NA; clone_size: NA; v_call: TRBV7-8; cdr3_aa: ASSLGGMEAF
j_call: TRBJ2-1; d_call: NA; clone_size: NA; v_call: TRBV7-2; cdr3_aa: ASSSRMGSYNEQF
j_call: TRBJ1-3; d_call: NA; clone_size: once; v_call: TRBV9; cdr3_aa: ASSPEVGNTIY
j_call: TRBJ1-6; d_call: NA; clone_size: NA; v_call: TRBV5-1; cdr3_aa: ASSWGAGQPLH
j_call: TRBJ2-5; d_call: NA; clone_size: NA; v_call: TRBV6-2/TRBV6-3; cdr3_aa: ASSAGSSQEETQY
j_call: TRBJ1-5; d_call: TRBD1; clone_size: NA; v_call: TRBV28; cdr3_aa: ASSRTGGGNQPQH
j_call: TRBJ1-4; d_call: NA; clone_size: NA; v_call: TRBV2; cdr3_aa: ASRPNGGMEEKLF
j_call: TRBJ2-1; d_call: NA; clone_size: NA; v_call: TRBV28; cdr3_aa: ASSLPGVGFNNEQF
j_call: TRBJ2-2; d_call: NA; clone_size: NA; v_call: TRBV5-1; cdr3_aa: ASSFGSYTGELF
j_call: TRBJ1-3; d_call: NA; clone_size: NA; v_call: TRBV6-1; cdr3_aa: ASSEGRNTIY
j_call: TRBJ1-5; d_call: TRBD1; clone_size: NA; v_call: TRBV27; cdr3_aa: ASSSLTGVDVQPQH
j_call: TRBJ1-1; d_call: NA; clone_size: few; v_call: TRBV6-6; cdr3_aa: ASTVPGMNTEAF
j_call: TRBJ1-5; d_call: NA; clone_size: NA; v_call: TRBV11-3; cdr3_aa: ASSFAQAGVHQPQH
j_call: TRBJ1-5; d_call: NA; clone_size: NA; v_call: TRBV12-3/TRBV12-4; cdr3_aa: ASSYTENQPQH
j_call: TRBJ1-6; d_call: TRBD1; clone_size: NA; v_call: TRBV5-8; cdr3_aa: ASSPIGQGVTYNSPLH
j_call: TRBJ1-1; d_call: NA; clone_size: NA; v_call: TRBV18; cdr3_aa: ASSPPGNTEAF
j_call: TRBJ1-6; d_call: NA; clone_size: NA; v_call: TRBV27; cdr3_aa: ASSLSGASNSPLH
j_call: TRBJ1-2; d_call: NA; clone_size: NA; v_call: TRBV5-1; cdr3_aa: ASSLDRPNYGYT
j_call: TRBJ1-2; d_call: TRBD1; clone_size: NA; v_call: TRBV7-8; cdr3_aa: ASGSGTGGFSNYGYT
j_call: TRBJ2-1; d_call: TRBD2; clone_size: NA; v_call: TRBV5-1; cdr3_aa: ASSFSSGGFEQF
j_call: TRBJ2-2; d_call: NA; clone_size: once; v_call: TRBV16; cdr3_aa: ASSQSDRYTGELF
j_call: TRBJ1-6; d_call: NA; clone_size: NA; v_call: TRBV5-1; cdr3_aa: ASSLEGAGDSPLH
j_call: TRBJ1-1; d_call: NA; clone_size: NA; v_call: TRBV5-6; cdr3_aa: ASSLSRYTEAF
j_call: TRBJ1-2; d_call: NA; clone_size: NA; v_call: TRBV7-2; cdr3_aa: ASSLDSYGYT
j_call: TRBJ2-5; d_call: TRBD1; clone_size: NA; v_call: TRBV28; cdr3_aa: ASSTSGTGNGQETQY
j_call: TRBJ2-7; d_call: NA; clone_size: NA; v_call: TRBV29-1; cdr3_aa: SVNRDGSSYEQY
j_call: TRBJ1-3; d_call: TRBD1; clone_size: NA; v_call: TRBV7-2; cdr3_aa: ASSPAGGTGNTIY
j_call: TRBJ1-1; d_call: TRBD1; clone_size: NA; v_call: TRBV20-1; cdr3_aa: SASEEGRGLQAF
j_call: TRBJ1-2; d_call: NA; clone_size: NA; v_call: TRBV28; cdr3_aa: ASSLQYYGYT
j_call: TRBJ2-7; d_call: TRBD1; clone_size: NA; v_call: TRBV2; cdr3_aa: ASTSPKGADYEQY
j_call: TRBJ2-1; d_call: TRBD2; clone_size: NA; v_call: TRBV19; cdr3_aa: ASSSSGGRFLGQF
j_call: TRBJ1-2; d_call: NA; clone_size: NA; v_call: TRBV24-1; cdr3_aa: ATSDLSGYT
j_call: TRBJ1-5; d_call: TRBD1; clone_size: NA; v_call: TRBV28; cdr3_aa: ATYGQGDSYQPQH
j_call: TRBJ1-1; d_call: NA; clone_size: NA; v_call: TRBV5-1; cdr3_aa: ASSLGTANTEAF